The present T cell receptor (beta chain) was sequenced within a study of OX40 agonist ivuxolimab in advanced cancers. For the study at large: Ivuxolimab, an agonist antibody against OX40 (CD134), was given to patients. Previous treatment with anti-PD-1, anti-PD-L1 or anti-CTLA-4 therapy was allowed; 40% had received some.

This CDR3 comprises 14 residues. Trimming left V 3 bases short and J 2 bases short, with 7 bases between. CDR1 and CDR2 from the germline V gene are MDHEN and SYDVKM. Study results and caveats: At 0.1 to 3.0 mg/kg and by week 6, CD4+ and CD8+ T cells in the blood had expanded clonally.

Clones were sequenced by immunoSEQ multiplex PCR, and TCRdb holds only the in-frame ones, with some missing. Of around 85,000 clones listed, roughly nine tenths are singletons. Of note for this clone: Its specificity is not known.

V usage is TRBV28 and J usage is TRBJ1-4; D uncertain. Sequences were derived from CD4+ or CD8+ T cells sorted from blood, sampled in a trial of the OX40 agonist ivuxolimab. This sequence originates from an adult with an advanced solid tumor such as melanoma, head and neck, liver or kidney cancer. Here the CDR3 DNA reads TGTGCCAGCAGTTTTTTTGCGACTAATGAAAAACTGTTTTTT. It translates to CASSFFATNEKLFF.